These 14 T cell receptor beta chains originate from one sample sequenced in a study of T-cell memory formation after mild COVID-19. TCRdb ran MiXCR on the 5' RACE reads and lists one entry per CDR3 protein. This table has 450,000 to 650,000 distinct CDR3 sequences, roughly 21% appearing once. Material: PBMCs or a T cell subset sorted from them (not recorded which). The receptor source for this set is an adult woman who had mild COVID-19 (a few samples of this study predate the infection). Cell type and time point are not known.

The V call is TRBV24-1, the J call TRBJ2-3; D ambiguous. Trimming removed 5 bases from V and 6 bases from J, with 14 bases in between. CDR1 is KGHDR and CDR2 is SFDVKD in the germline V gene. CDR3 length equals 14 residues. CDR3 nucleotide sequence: TGTGCCACCAGTGCCTTAATGGTGTCCGATACGCAGTATTTT. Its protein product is CATSALMVSDTQYF.

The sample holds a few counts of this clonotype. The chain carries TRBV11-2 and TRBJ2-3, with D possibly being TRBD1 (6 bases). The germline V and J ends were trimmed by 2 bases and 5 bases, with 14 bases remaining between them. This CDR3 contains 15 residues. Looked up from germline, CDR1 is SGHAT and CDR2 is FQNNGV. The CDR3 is CASSLLLGGRDTQYF. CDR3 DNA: TGTGCCAGCAGCTTACTACTAGGGGGACGAGATACGCAGTATTTT.

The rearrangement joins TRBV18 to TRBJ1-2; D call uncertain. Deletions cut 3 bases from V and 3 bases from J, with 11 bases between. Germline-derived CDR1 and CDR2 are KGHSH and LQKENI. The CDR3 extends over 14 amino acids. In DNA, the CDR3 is TGTGCCAGCTCACCCCAATCAAACGACTATGGCTACACCTTC. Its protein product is CASSPQSNDYGYTF.

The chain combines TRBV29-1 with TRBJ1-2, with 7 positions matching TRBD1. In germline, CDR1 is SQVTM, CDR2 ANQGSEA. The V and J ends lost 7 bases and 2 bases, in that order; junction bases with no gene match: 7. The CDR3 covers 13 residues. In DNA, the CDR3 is TGCAGCGGGGGGGACAGCCCGAACTATGGCTACACCTTC. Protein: CSGGDSPNYGYTF.

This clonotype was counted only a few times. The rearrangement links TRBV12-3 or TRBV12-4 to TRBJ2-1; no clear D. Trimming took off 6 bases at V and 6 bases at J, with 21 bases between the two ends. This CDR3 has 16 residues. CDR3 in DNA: TGTGCCAGCAGCCGGGCCTTGAAAAGTTTTTCCAATGAGCAGTTCTTC. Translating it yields CASSRALKSFSNEQFF.

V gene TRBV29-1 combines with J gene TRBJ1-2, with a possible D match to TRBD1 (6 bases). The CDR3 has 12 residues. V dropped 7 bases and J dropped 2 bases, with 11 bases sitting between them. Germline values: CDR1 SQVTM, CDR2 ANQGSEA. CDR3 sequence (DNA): TGCAGCGCAGGACAGAGGAACTATGGCTACACCTTC. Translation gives CSAGQRNYGYTF.

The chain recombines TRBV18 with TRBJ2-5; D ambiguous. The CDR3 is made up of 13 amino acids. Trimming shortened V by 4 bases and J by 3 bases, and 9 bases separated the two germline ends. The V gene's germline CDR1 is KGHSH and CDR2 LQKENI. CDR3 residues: CASSRSREETQYF. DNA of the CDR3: TGTGCCAGCTCACGTTCTAGGGAAGAGACCCAGTACTTC.

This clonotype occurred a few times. CDR3 protein: CASSYYTGSEAFF. CDR3 bases: TGTGCCAGCAGTTACTATACAGGCAGTGAAGCTTTCTTT. The V and J genes are TRBV6-5 and TRBJ1-1; D is perhaps TRBD1 (5 bases). The CDR3 extends over 13 amino acids. V was shortened by 1 base and J by 7 bases, with 10 bases between the two germline ends. Per germline, CDR1 MNHEY and CDR2 SVGAGI.

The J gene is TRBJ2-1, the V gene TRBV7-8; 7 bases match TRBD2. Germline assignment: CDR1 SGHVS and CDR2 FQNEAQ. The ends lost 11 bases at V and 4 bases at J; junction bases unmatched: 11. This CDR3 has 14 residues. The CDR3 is CAVTEGGPYNEQFF. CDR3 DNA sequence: TGTGCCGTCACGGAGGGAGGGCCGTACAATGAGCAGTTCTTC.

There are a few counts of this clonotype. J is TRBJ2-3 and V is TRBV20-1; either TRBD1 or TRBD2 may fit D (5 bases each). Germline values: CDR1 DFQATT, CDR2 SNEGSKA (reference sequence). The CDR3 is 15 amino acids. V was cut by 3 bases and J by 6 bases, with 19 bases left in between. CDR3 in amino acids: CSARELRGQRDTQYF. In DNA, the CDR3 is TGCAGTGCTAGGGAACTCCGGGGCCAGAGGGATACGCAGTATTTT.

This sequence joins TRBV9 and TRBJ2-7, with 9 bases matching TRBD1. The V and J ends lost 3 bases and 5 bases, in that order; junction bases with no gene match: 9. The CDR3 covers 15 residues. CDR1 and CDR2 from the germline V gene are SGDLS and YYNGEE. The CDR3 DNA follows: TGTGCCAGCAGCGAGTCGGGGACAGGGAGCAACGAGCAGTACTTC. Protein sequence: CASSESGTGSNEQYF. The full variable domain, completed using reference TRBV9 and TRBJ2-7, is DSGVTQTPKHLITATGQRVTLRCSPRSGDLSVYWYQQSLDQGLQFLIQYYNGEERAKGNILERFSAQQFPDLHSELNLSSLELGDSALYFCASSESGTGSNEQYFGPGTRLTVT.

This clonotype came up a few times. CDR3 sequence (DNA): TGCAGCGTTGAGCCCGGGGGCGCAGATACGCAGTATTTT. Protein: CSVEPGGADTQYF. The chain is built from TRBV29-1 and TRBJ2-3; the D call may be TRBD1 or TRBD2 (6 bases each). The CDR3 sequence is 13 residues long. V dropped 3 bases and J dropped 4 bases, with 11 bases sitting between them. CDR1 and CDR2 (germline): SQVTM, ANQGSEA.

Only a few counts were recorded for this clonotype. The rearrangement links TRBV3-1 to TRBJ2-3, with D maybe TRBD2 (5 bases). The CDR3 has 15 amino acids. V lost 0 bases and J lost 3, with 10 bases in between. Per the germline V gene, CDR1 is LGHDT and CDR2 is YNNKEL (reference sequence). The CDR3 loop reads CASSQDFEGTDTQYF. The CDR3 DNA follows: TGTGCCAGCAGCCAAGATTTCGAGGGAACAGATACGCAGTATTTT.

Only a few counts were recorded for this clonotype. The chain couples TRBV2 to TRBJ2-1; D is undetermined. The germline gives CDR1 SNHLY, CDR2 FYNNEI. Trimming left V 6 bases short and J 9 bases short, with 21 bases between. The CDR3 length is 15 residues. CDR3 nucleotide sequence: TGTGCCAGCAGCCCGAACGGAGTCTCAGTCCGTGAGCAGTTCTTC. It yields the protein CASSPNGVSVREQFF.